This T cell receptor beta chain comes out of a study of spatial heterogeneity in lung cancer. Overall study context: Beta-chain sequences were consistently detected more often than alpha-chain sequences.

Time point meaning: sample taken at primary tumor resection. Frozen PBMC, nontumor lung or tumor provided whole RNA, which was sequenced unsorted. The cohort: around 79 early-stage, untreated non-small cell lung cancer patients. Looked up from germline, CDR1 is ENHRY and CDR2 is SYGVKD. The CDR3 runs to 15 residues. Trimming removed 2 bases at V and 2 bases at J, with 9 bases between. Individually, TCR cDNA molecules were each labelled with a unique molecular identifier. MiXCR was run by TCRdb on the 5' RACE reads, yielding one entry per CDR3 protein. The profile covers some 47,000 distinct CDR3 sequences, with 6% to 9% appearing a single time and about 2.6% taken by the ten largest. For this clonotype: The antigen is unknown.

Study outcomes and limitations: The appearance of ubiquitous expanded tumor TCRs in blood was greater at resection than follow-up.

The source is a female donor with early-stage non-small cell lung cancer. Here the sequenced sample was PBMCs, taken at surgery. The rearrangement joins TRBV10-3 to TRBJ2-2, with unresolved D. CDR3 nucleotide sequence: TGTGCCATCAGTGAGCGGATCTCTAACACCGGGGAGCTGTTTTTT. Translation: CAISERISNTGELFF.